The 27 T cell receptor beta chains in this list originate from one sample, sequenced in a study of T cells in Graves' hyperthyroidism and ophthalmopathy. The investigators amplified TCR beta CDR3 regions from RNA transcripts. The HTBI primer set served for first-round RT-PCR of the TCR CDR3. Each CDR3 protein gets one entry after TCRdb re-called the multiplex PCR reads with MiXCR. The table includes approximately 300,000 distinct CDR3 sequences, approximately 19% detected once. Sequenced material: blood. All receptors come from a man aged 45-65 years with Graves' ophthalmopathy.

This clonotype has only one observation. This sequence joins TRBV19 and TRBJ2-1, with 8 bases identical to TRBD1. The germline CDR1 and CDR2 sequences are LNHDA and SQIVND (reference sequence). This CDR3 region has 14 residues. Unmatched junction bases numbered 10, after V lost 8 bases and J lost 7 bases. The chain's CDR3 is CASARTGRANEQFF. The CDR3 coding sequence is TGTGCCAGTGCCCGGACAGGGAGAGCAAATGAGCAGTTCTTC.

V usage is TRBV10-3 and J usage is TRBJ1-4; D not resolved. The CDR3 covers 11 residues. The ends were cut back, 10 bases at V and 8 bases at J, with 11 bases in the middle. CDR1 ENHRY and CDR2 SYGVKD come from the germline V gene. CDR3 DNA: TGTGCCACAGAAGAGGAGGAAAAACTGTTTTTT. Residues: CATEEEEKLFF.

Ten or more counts support this clonotype. The chain links TRBV7-9 to TRBJ2-7; either TRBD1 or TRBD2 may supply D (5 bases each). Germline CDR1 SEHNR, CDR2 FQNEAQ (reference sequence). The CDR3 runs to 14 residues. Deletions cut 5 bases from V and 6 bases from J, with 17 bases between. CDR3 in DNA: TGTGCCAGCAGCCTCGGGACCCTGGGATCCGAGCAGTACTTC. Encoded protein: CASSLGTLGSEQYF.

This clonotype was seen repeatedly, ten times or more. The CDR3 spells CASSAIGQKNTEAFF. CDR3 nucleotide sequence: TGTGCCAGCAGCGCCATCGGACAAAAGAACACTGAAGCTTTCTTT. The chain joins TRBV14 to TRBJ1-1; D is perhaps TRBD1 (5 bases). The V gene lost 5 bases and the J gene lost 1 base, with 14 bases spanning the gap. CDR3 size: 15 residues. Germline values: CDR1 SGHDN, CDR2 FVKESK.

The V gene is TRBV28, the J gene TRBJ1-1; D is ambiguous. There are 12 residues in the CDR3. Trimming pared 6 bases from V and 5 bases from J, leaving 10 bases between. Germline-derived CDR1 and CDR2 are MDHEN and SYDVKM. This CDR3 reads CASSIRGTEAFF. Here the CDR3 DNA reads TGTGCCAGCAGCATTCGAGGGACTGAAGCTTTCTTT.

This chain uses TRBV6-6 with TRBJ2-1, with 10 bases matching TRBD2. V was clipped by 2 bases and J by 7 bases; unmatched bases: 5. The germline V gene encodes CDR1 MNHNY and CDR2 SVGAGI (reference sequence). This CDR3 is 15 amino acids long. CDR3 nucleotide sequence: TGTGCCAGCAGTTACGGGCTAGCGGGAGTTAATGAGCAGTTCTTC. The encoded protein is CASSYGLAGVNEQFF.

This clonotype was counted ten times or more. The V gene is TRBV9, the J gene TRBJ1-2; D uncertain. The V end lost 0 bases, the J end lost 0 bases, and 9 bases lay between the germline ends. CDR3 length: 15 amino acids. The germline V gene has CDR1 SGDLS and CDR2 YYNGEE. The CDR3 region has the DNA TGTGCCAGCAGCGTAGGCCACCAATCTAACTATGGCTACACCTTC. Protein: CASSVGHQSNYGYTF.

This clonotype was counted many times. The chain links TRBV5-1 to TRBJ1-1, with no clear D. This CDR3 is built from 14 residues. CDR1 and CDR2 (germline): SGHRS, YFSETQ. V was shortened by 1 base and J by 0 bases, with 7 bases between the two germline ends. The CDR3 sequence is CASSLTELNTEAFF. CDR3 coding DNA: TGCGCCAGCAGCTTGACAGAACTGAACACTGAAGCTTTCTTT.

This chain uses TRBV24-1 with TRBJ1-2; D unclear. The CDR3 spans 13 residues. Germline values: CDR1 KGHDR, CDR2 SFDVKD. The V gene lost 4 bases and the J gene lost 8 bases, with 13 bases spanning the gap. CDR3 nucleotide sequence: TGTGCCACCAGTGACCCCTGGGCGGGAGGCTACACCTTC. Translating it yields CATSDPWAGGYTF.

This clonotype was counted ten times or more. The chain is built from TRBV3-1 and TRBJ2-3; 9 nucleotides match TRBD1. Per the germline V gene, CDR1 is LGHDT and CDR2 is YNNKEL (reference sequence). The CDR3 sequence is 16 residues long. Unmatched junction bases numbered 11, after V lost 4 bases and J lost 6 bases. The chain's CDR3 is CASSPNLGTGMDTQYF. CDR3 bases: TGTGCCAGCAGCCCAAACCTCGGGACAGGGATGGATACGCAGTATTTT.

This clonotype was recorded many times. This rearrangement joins TRBV5-1 to TRBJ2-5; D possibly corresponds to TRBD2 (5 bases). Germline V lookup: CDR1 SGHRS, CDR2 YFSETQ. The CDR3 is 13 amino acids. The V gene lost 4 bases and the J gene lost 5 bases, with 12 bases spanning the gap. CDR3 in DNA: TGCGCCAGCAGCCATGGACTCGGGGAGACCCAGTACTTC. Translation gives CASSHGLGETQYF.

This clonotype came up many times. The V gene is TRBV3-1, the J gene TRBJ2-3; 7 bases fit TRBD2. The CDR3 covers 18 residues. The trim removed 3 bases at V and 6 bases at J, leaving 18 bases unmatched. The germline V gene encodes CDR1 LGHDT and CDR2 YNNKEL (reference sequence). The CDR3 spells CASSHLEGLAVPRDTQYF. The CDR3 DNA reads TGTGCCAGCAGCCATCTCGAGGGGCTAGCGGTTCCACGGGATACGCAGTATTTT.

This clonotype was observed a few times. The chain joins TRBV5-1 to TRBJ2-4; maybe TRBD2 (6 bases). In germline, CDR1 is SGHRS, CDR2 YFSETQ. The V end was cut by 2 bases, the J end by 1 base, with 16 bases between. The CDR3 totals 17 residues. The CDR3 nucleotides are TGCGCCAGCAGCTTAACCCATGGGGGGAACGCCAAAAACATTCAGTACTTC. Its translation: CASSLTHGGNAKNIQYF.

This clonotype has ten or more counts. The chain carries TRBV24-1 and TRBJ2-1; 9 positions match TRBD1. CDR1 is KGHDR and CDR2 is SFDVKD in the germline V gene. The CDR3 loop spans 13 amino acids. With V trimmed by 10 bases and J by 5 bases, 5 bases remained unmatched. The CDR3 nucleotides are TGTGCCACAAAGGACAGGGGAAACAATGAGCAGTTCTTC. Amino acid sequence: CATKDRGNNEQFF.

Many counts were recorded for this clonotype. The chain has TRBV11-2 and TRBJ2-7; D possibly corresponds to TRBD1 (6 bases). This CDR3 is built from 15 residues. Trimming removed 1 base from V and 2 bases from J, with 12 bases in between. Germline V gene sequence: CDR1 SGHAT, CDR2 FQNNGV. The CDR3 DNA sequence: TGTGCCAGCAGCTTAGGCCCCAGGGGACCCTACGAGCAGTACTTC. As protein: CASSLGPRGPYEQYF. Based on the CDR3 plus reference TRBV11-2 and TRBJ2-7, the full variable domain is EAGVAQSPRYKIIEKRQSVAFWCNPISGHATLYWYQQILGQGPKLLIQFQNNGVVDDSQLPKDRFSAERLKGVDSTLKIQPAKLEDSAVYLCASSLGPRGPYEQYFGPGTRLTVT.

This sequence joins TRBV7-3 and TRBJ2-1; the D is unclear. CDR1 and CDR2 (germline): SGHTA, FQGTGA. This CDR3 contains 13 residues. The ends were cut back, 2 bases at V and 7 bases at J, with 9 bases in the middle. CDR3 in amino acids: CASSLLYQNEQFF. CDR3 in DNA: TGTGCCAGCAGCTTACTTTATCAGAATGAGCAGTTCTTC.

This sequence joins TRBV14 and TRBJ2-7; D is ambiguous. V was pared by 0 bases and J by 3 bases, with 15 bases between. In germline, CDR1 is SGHDN, CDR2 FVKESK. The CDR3 is 16 amino acids. The CDR3 DNA sequence: TGTGCCAGCAGCCAAGAGCGCCCGGCGGACGGCTACGAGCAGTACTTC. This sequence encodes CASSQERPADGYEQYF.

CDR3 loop: CSAKQLVSSYEQYF. The CDR3 region has the DNA TGCAGTGCTAAGCAACTAGTGTCCTCCTACGAGCAGTACTTC. V usage is TRBV20-1 and J usage is TRBJ2-7; TRBD2 might be the D (5 bases). The CDR3 is 14 amino acids. Trimming stripped 4 bases from V and 0 bases from J, with 13 bases between. The germline gives CDR1 DFQATT, CDR2 SNEGSKA (reference sequence).

The gene calls are TRBV7-8 and TRBJ2-1, with 14 positions matching TRBD2. The CDR3 contains 17 residues. V dropped 5 bases and J dropped 2; count of bases not matched to a gene: 5. Germline CDR1 and CDR2: SGHVS and FQNEAQ. The CDR3 DNA reads TGTGCCAGCAGCCCTGGGACTAGCGGGAGTGCCTACAATGAGCAGTTCTTC. Amino acid sequence: CASSPGTSGSAYNEQFF.

The sample holds many counts of this clonotype. This chain uses TRBV6-1 with TRBJ2-7; D is uncertain. With 5 bases removed from V and 2 bases from J, the gap between germline ends came to 16 bases. The length of the CDR3 is 15 residues. Per germline, CDR1 MNHNS and CDR2 SASEGT. The CDR3 spells CASSFATTATYEQYF. For the CDR3, the DNA is TGTGCCAGCAGTTTCGCTACCACCGCTACCTACGAGCAGTACTTC.

The V gene is TRBV4-3, the J gene TRBJ2-1, with 11 bases identical to TRBD2. With 2 bases clipped from V and 2 bases from J, the junction kept 5 bases outside the gene matches. Germline V gene lookup returns CDR1 LGHNA and CDR2 YSLEER. The CDR3 has 17 amino acids. The CDR3 DNA is TGCGCCAGCAGCCAATCTGGGACTAGCGGTACCTACAATGAGCAGTTCTTC. This translates into CASSQSGTSGTYNEQFF.

Many counts were recorded for this clonotype. The V and J genes are TRBV6-1 and TRBJ1-5, with 9 bases matching TRBD1. The CDR3 is made up of 15 amino acids. Unmatched junction bases numbered 10, after V lost 7 bases and J lost 6 bases. Germline V gives CDR1 MNHNS, CDR2 SASEGT. CDR3 in amino acids: CASTKTGGRGQPQHF. CDR3 nucleotides: TGTGCCAGCACTAAGACAGGGGGAAGGGGTCAGCCCCAGCATTTT.

The chain uses TRBV10-2 and TRBJ2-1, with 11 bases matching TRBD2. This CDR3 region has 20 residues. The junction had 21 bases not matched to a gene; V was cut back by 3 bases and J by 8 bases. CDR1 WSHSY and CDR2 SAAADI come from the germline V gene. The DNA of the CDR3 is TGCGCCAGCAGTGATCCCCCTTTGTCGGTAGCGGGAGGGACCTTCTATGAGCAGTTCTTC. Amino acids: CASSDPPLSVAGGTFYEQFF.

J is TRBJ1-2 and V is TRBV10-3, with 8 nucleotides matching TRBD1. V shed 7 bases and J 0 bases; nucleotides not matched to a gene: 7. CDR3 length equals 15 residues. Germline V gives CDR1 ENHRY, CDR2 SYGVKD. Here the CDR3 reads CAIKPGTGSNYGYTF. DNA for the CDR3: TGTGCCATCAAACCCGGGACAGGCTCTAACTATGGCTACACCTTC.

This chain joins TRBV9 and TRBJ2-1; D ambiguous. Germline values: CDR1 SGDLS, CDR2 YYNGEE. The CDR3 length is 16 residues. The V and J ends lost 2 bases and 9 bases respectively, with 21 bases between them. In nucleotides, the CDR3 is TGTGCCAGCAGCGTTGGCCGGGCCGCGAAAGGTGGTGAGCAGTTCTTC. Its protein is CASSVGRAAKGGEQFF.

The rearrangement links TRBV6-1 to TRBJ2-7; the D gene is possibly TRBD2 (6 bases). Germline values: CDR1 MNHNS, CDR2 SASEGT. This CDR3 contains 12 residues. With 8 bases removed from V and 2 bases from J, the gap between germline ends came to 10 bases. As DNA, the CDR3 is TGTGCCAGCGGGCGGGGAACCTACGAGCAGTACTTC. It yields the protein CASGRGTYEQYF.

This clonotype was counted between two and nine times. This chain joins TRBV7-3 and TRBJ2-5; 12 positions agree with TRBD2. J lost 5 bases, V lost 5 bases, and 6 bases had no gene match. Germline CDR1 SGHTA, CDR2 FQGTGA. The CDR3 runs to 15 residues. In DNA, the CDR3 is TGTGCCAGCAGCCCGACTAGCGGGAGTCGGGAGACCCAGTACTTC. This translates into CASSPTSGSRETQYF.